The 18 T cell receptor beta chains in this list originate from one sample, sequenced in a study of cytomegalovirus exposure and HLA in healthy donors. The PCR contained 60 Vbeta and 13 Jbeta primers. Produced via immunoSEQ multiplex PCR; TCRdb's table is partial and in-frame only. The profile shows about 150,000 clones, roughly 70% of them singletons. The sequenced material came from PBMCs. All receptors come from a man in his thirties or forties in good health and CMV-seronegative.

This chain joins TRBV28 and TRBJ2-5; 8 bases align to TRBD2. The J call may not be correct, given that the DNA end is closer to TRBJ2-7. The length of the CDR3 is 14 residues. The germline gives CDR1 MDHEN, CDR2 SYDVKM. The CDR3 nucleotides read TGTGCCAGCACCTCCGGGACTAGCTCCTACGAGCAGTACTTC. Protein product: CASTSGTSSYEQYF.

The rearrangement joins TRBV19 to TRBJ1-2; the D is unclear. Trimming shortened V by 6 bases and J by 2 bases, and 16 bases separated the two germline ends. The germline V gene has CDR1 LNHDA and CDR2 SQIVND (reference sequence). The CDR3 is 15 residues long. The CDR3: CASRAVTAGNYGYTF. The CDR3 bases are TGTGCCAGTAGGGCCGTTACAGCCGGAAACTATGGCTACACCTTC.

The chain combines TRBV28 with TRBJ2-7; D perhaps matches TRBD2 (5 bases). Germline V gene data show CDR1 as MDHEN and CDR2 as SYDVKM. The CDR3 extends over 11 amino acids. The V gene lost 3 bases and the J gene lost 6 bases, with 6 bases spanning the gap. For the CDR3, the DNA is TGTGCCAGCAGTTTTGCGGGCGAGCAGTACTTC. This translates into CASSFAGEQYF.

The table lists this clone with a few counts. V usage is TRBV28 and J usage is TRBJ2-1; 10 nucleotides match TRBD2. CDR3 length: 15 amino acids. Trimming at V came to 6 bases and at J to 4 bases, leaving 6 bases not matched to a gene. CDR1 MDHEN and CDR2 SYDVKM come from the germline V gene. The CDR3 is CASRDLAGAYNEQFF. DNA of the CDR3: TGTGCCAGCAGGGACCTAGCGGGAGCATACAATGAGCAGTTCTTC.

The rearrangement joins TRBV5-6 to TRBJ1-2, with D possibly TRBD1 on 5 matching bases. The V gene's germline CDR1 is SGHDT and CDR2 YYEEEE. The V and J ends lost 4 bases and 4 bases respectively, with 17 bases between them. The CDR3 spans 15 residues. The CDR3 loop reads CASSPPGEGPYGYTF. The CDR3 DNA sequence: TGTGCCAGCAGCCCCCCGGGGGAGGGGCCCTATGGCTACACCTTC. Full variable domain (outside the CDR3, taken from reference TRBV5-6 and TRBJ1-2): DAGVTQSPTHLIKTRGQQVTLRCSPKSGHDTVSWYQQALGQGPQFIFQYYEEEERQRGNFPDRFSGHQFPNYSSELNVNALLLGDSALYLCASSPPGEGPYGYTFGSGTRLTVV.

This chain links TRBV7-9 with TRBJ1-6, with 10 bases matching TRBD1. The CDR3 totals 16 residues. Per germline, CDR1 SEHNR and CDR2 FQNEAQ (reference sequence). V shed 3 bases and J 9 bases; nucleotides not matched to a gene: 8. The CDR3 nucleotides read TGTGCCAGCAGCTTGGGGACAGGGGAGTCCGGTTCACCCCTCCACTTT. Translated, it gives CASSLGTGESGSPLHF.

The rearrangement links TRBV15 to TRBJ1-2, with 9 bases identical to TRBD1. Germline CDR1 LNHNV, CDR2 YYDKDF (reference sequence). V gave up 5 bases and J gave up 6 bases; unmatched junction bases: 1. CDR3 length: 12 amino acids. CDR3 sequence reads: CATSWDRDGYTF. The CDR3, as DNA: TGTGCCACCAGCTGGGACAGGGATGGCTACACCTTC.

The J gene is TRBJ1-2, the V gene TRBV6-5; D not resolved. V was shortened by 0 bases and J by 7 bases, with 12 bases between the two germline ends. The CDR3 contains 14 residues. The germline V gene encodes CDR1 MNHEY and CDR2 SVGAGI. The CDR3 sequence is CASSYSTGFVGYTF. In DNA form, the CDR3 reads TGTGCCAGCAGTTACTCGACGGGATTTGTTGGCTACACCTTC.

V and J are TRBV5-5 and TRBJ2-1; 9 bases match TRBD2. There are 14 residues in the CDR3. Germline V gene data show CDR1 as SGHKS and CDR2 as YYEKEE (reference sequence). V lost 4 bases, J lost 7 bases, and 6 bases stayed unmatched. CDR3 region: CASSRGTSRNEQFF. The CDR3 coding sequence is TGTGCCAGCAGCCGAGGGACTAGCAGAAATGAGCAGTTCTTC.

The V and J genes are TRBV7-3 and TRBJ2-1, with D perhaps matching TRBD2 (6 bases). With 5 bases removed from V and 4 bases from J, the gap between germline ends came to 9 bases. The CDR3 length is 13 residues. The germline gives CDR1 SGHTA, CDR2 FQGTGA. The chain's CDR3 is CASSRGMYNEQFF. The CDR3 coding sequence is TGTGCCAGCAGCCGCGGGATGTACAATGAGCAGTTCTTC.

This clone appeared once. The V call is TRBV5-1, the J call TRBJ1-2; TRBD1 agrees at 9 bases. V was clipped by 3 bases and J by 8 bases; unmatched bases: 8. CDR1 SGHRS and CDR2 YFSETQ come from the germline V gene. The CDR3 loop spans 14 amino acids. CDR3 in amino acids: CASSSGQGSGGYTF. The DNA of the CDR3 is TGCGCCAGCAGCTCAGGACAGGGGTCGGGAGGCTACACCTTC.

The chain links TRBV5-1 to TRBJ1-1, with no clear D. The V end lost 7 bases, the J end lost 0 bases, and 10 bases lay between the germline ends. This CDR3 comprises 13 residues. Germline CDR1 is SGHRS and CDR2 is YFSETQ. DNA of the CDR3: TGCGCCAGCGCTCGGAGCATGAACACTGAAGCTTTCTTT. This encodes CASARSMNTEAFF.

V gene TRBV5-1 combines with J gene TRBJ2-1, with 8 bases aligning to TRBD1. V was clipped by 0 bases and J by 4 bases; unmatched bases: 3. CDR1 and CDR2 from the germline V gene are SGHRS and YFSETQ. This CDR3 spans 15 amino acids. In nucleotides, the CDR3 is TGCGCCAGCAGCTTGGTGGGACAGGCGTACAATGAGCAGTTCTTC. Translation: CASSLVGQAYNEQFF.

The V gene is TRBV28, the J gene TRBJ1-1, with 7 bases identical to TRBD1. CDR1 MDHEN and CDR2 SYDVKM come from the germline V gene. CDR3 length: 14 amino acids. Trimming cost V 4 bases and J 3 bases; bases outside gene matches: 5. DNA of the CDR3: TGTGCCAGCAGTTCTTCTACAGGGGACACTGAAGCTTTCTTT. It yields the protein CASSSSTGDTEAFF.

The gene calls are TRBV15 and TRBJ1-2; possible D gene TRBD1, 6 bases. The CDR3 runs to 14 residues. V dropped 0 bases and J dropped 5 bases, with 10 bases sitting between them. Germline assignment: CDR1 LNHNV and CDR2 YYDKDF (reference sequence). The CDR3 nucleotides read TGTGCCACCAGCAGAGATATACAGGGATATGGCTACACCTTC. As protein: CATSRDIQGYGYTF.

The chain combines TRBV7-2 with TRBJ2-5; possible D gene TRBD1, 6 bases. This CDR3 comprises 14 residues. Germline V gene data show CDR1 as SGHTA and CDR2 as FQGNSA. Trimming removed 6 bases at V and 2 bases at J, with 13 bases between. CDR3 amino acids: CASRTDSKQETQYF. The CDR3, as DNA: TGTGCCAGCAGGACGGACAGTAAACAAGAGACCCAGTACTTC.

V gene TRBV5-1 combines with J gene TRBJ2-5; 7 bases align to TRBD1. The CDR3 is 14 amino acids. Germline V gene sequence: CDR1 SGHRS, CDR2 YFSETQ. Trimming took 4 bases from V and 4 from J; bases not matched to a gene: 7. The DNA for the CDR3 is TGCGCCAGCAGCGCAGGGACAGCGAGAGAGACCCAGTACTTC. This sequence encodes CASSAGTARETQYF.

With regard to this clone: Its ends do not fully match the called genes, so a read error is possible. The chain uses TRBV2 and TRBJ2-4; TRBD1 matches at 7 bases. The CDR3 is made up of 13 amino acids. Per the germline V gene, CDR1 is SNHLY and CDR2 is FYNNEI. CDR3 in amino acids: CATQDDRVNSQYF. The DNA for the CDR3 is TGTGCCACCCAGGATGACAGGGTAAACAGTCAGTACTTC.